Below, one T cell receptor beta chain is given with its context. What it binds is not known. This CDR3 contains 15 residues. The germline CDR1 and CDR2 sequences are SGHNT and YYREEE (reference sequence). The J segment lost 4 bases and the V segment lost 2 bases, leaving 2 bases of the junction unmatched. The data are from a study of a mutant IDH1 vaccine in newly diagnosed glioma. Time point given: week 35, safety follow-up. The content of each vaccine dose was 300 ug of mutant IDH1 20-mer peptide, and topical imiquimod accompanied it. Assay used: immunoSEQ multiplex PCR; TCRdb lists only in-frame clones, some missing. The data hold some 33,000 clones, with roughly 86% observed a single time.

The TCR sequence derives from a man in his thirties or forties with glioma. V and J are TRBV5-4 and TRBJ1-5; 11 bases agree with TRBD1. The sample consisted of PBMCs, taken from a glioma patient whose treatment included an IDH1 peptide vaccine. DNA for the CDR3: TGTGCCAGCAGCTTCGGGACAGGGGGTAATCAGCCCCAGCATTTT. It codes for CASSFGTGGNQPQHF.